This T cell receptor beta chain was sequenced during a study of Tregs in tolerant kidney transplant recipients. This clone was found once. Its antigen is undetermined. Study findings and constraints: The small number of patients limits these findings pending further validation. No direct test of biological reproducibility was done here. Tregs expanded with activated donor B cells seemed most donor-specific.

Unstimulated regulatory T cells (CD4+CD25+CD127-), CD4+CD25- non-regulatory cells, CD4 and CD8 cells were FACS-sorted from thawed PBMCs. CDR1 is SGHTS, CDR2 YDEGEE, per germline. The CDR3 is made up of 14 amino acids. V lost 4 bases to trimming and J lost 3 bases; unmatched junction nucleotides: 4. Here immunoSEQ multiplex PCR was the method, and the copy in TCRdb shows in-frame clones only, minus some. The sample contains 110,000 or so clones, around 94% of which appear only once. The source material was CD4+ T cells from blood. The V call is TRBV5-8, the J call TRBJ1-2, with 9 bases that match TRBD1. This clonotype was sampled from a human donor in good health. The CDR3 protein is CASSPGQGYYGYTF. The CDR3 DNA sequence: TGTGCCAGCAGCCCCGGACAGGGGTACTATGGCTACACCTTC.